This entry lists 18 T cell receptor beta chains sequenced from one sample in a study of tissue T cells after allogeneic stem cell transplantation. TCRdb keeps only in-frame clones here, not all; method: immunoSEQ multiplex PCR. The sample contains about 22,000 clones, about two thirds of which appear only once. Sequenced: spleen. The receptor source for this set is a female BALB/c mouse in good health. The mice in this strain carry MHC haplotype H2-d.

A word on this clone: All gene names here are mouse names. The CDR3 end is not reached by the read, which stops 1 residue before it; the germline J gene fills it in. The V and J genes are TRBV1 and TRBJ2-4; 7 bases match TRBD2. The CDR3 runs to 14 residues. The V gene end was trimmed by 2 bases and the J gene end by 1 base; junction bases not matched to a gene: 0. In germline, CDR1 is NSQYPW, CDR2 LRSPGD (reference sequence). The CDR3 here is CTCSAWGGQNTLYF. The part of the CDR3 DNA that was read is TGCACCTGCAGTGCATGGGGGGGTCAAAACACCTTGTAC.

In this sample, this clone turned up once. Gene names follow the mouse nomenclature. Read coverage stops 1 residue before the CDR3 terminus; the germline J gene supplies the remainder. This chain links TRBV16 with TRBJ2-5; 9 bases are a match to TRBD1. Germline CDR1 SGHSA, CDR2 FRNQAP. The V gene end was trimmed by 3 bases and the J gene end by 6 bases; junction bases not matched to a gene: 4. The CDR3 totals 14 residues. The CDR3 reads CASSLGTGRDTQYF. CDR3 bases read: TGTGCAAGCAGCTTGGGGACAGGGAGGGACACCCAGTAC.

Details on this clone: The gene names given are mouse names. The missing CDR3 end, 1 residue past where the read stops, is filled in from the germline J gene. The V gene is TRBV16, the J gene TRBJ1-1, with D unclear. V was shortened by 5 bases and J by 2 bases, with 6 bases between the two germline ends. CDR3 size: 12 residues. In germline, CDR1 is SGHSA, CDR2 FRNQAP. The CDR3 sequence is CASSPDNTEVFF. The part of the CDR3 DNA that was read is TGTGCAAGCAGCCCGGACAACACAGAAGTCTTC.

As to this clone: Gene names and germline match the mouse. The CDR3 end falls 1 residue outside the read, so it is completed with the germline J gene. The V call is TRBV29, the J call TRBJ1-2; TRBD1 aligns across 11 bases. Germline CDR1 MSHET, CDR2 SYDVDS. Germline trimming cut 0 bases from V and 3 bases from J; bases unmatched to any gene: 0. This CDR3 is built from 15 residues. The sequenced CDR3 bases are TGTGCTAGCAGTTTATCGGGACAGGGGGACTCCGACTACACC. Translation gives CASSLSGQGDSDYT. The complete CDR3 sequence is CASSLSGQGDSDYTF.

Notes on this clone: The gene names given are mouse names. The DNA ends 1 residue before the CDR3 does, and the rest of the CDR3 is filled in from the germline J gene. The chain recombines TRBV30 with TRBJ2-5; 8 nucleotides line up with TRBD2. The V gene end was trimmed by 6 bases and the J gene end by 2 bases; junction bases not matched to a gene: 7. The CDR3 is made up of 14 amino acids. The germline CDR1 and CDR2 sequences are SQVVS and ANEGSEA. CDR3 sequence: CSSTDWGGQDTQYF. The part of the CDR3 DNA that was read is TGTAGTTCGACAGACTGGGGAGGCCAAGACACCCAGTAC.

This clone was counted only a few times. The gene symbols are mouse symbols. The read is 1 residue too short to cover the CDR3 end, so that end is filled in from the germline J gene. J is TRBJ2-7 and V is TRBV31, with TRBD2 matching 8 bases. The germline gives CDR1 GKSSPN, CDR2 SITVG. V was clipped by 7 bases and J by 0 bases; unmatched bases: 5. This CDR3 is built from 13 residues. The CDR3 loop reads CASLTGDSYEQYF. The covered CDR3 bases are TGTGCCTCCCTGACTGGGGACTCCTATGAACAGTAC.

About this clone: Any gene name here is a mouse gene name. The read ends 1 residue early relative to the CDR3; the germline J gene fills the gap. The chain joins TRBV13-1 to TRBJ2-2; D call uncertain. CDR3 length: 12 amino acids. Trimming cost V 0 bases and J 6 bases, with 3 bases left between them. Germline CDR1 reads NSHNY; CDR2 reads SYGAGN. The CDR3 protein is CASSDGAGQLYF. The CDR3 DNA, read in part, is TGTGCCAGCAGTGATGGGGCCGGGCAGCTCTAC.

Comment on this clone: Gene labels here are mouse ones. The read falls 1 residue short of the CDR3 end, and the missing part is taken from the germline J gene. V is TRBV16 and J is TRBJ2-7; perhaps TRBD2 as D (6 bases). Deletions cut 0 bases from V and 3 bases from J, with 12 bases between. The CDR3 totals 15 residues. Germline V gives CDR1 SGHSA, CDR2 FRNQAP. Here the CDR3 reads CASSLDGGGGYEQYF. CDR3 DNA (partial): TGTGCAAGCAGCTTAGATGGGGGTGGGGGCTATGAACAGTAC.

In the case of this clone: The listed genes are named as in mouse. Sequencing ends 1 residue short of the CDR3 end; the germline J gene provides the rest. V gene TRBV13-2 combines with J gene TRBJ1-1, with TRBD1 matching over 9 bases. Germline lookup yields CDR1 NNHNN and CDR2 SYGAGS (reference sequence). CDR3 length: 12 residues. J lost 10 bases, V lost 1 base, and 2 bases had no gene match. The chain's CDR3 is CASGDMGQGVFF. The DNA read from the CDR3 is TGTGCCAGCGGTGATATGGGACAGGGAGTCTTC.

Comment on this clone: Gene labels here are mouse ones. The part of the CDR3 DNA that was read is TGTGCCAGCAGTCCCTCCTCTGGGGGGTCATATGAACAGTAC. Translation: CASSPSSGGSYEQY. The entire CDR3 protein reads CASSPSSGGSYEQYF. The chain employs TRBV24 and TRBJ2-7; 8 nucleotides match TRBD2. From the germline J gene comes the end of the CDR3, since the read stops 1 residue before it. This CDR3 has 15 residues. Trimming took 4 bases from V and 4 from J; bases not matched to a gene: 9. Germline lookup yields CDR1 KGHTA and CDR2 FRNEEI.

Details on this clone: Mouse gene names and germline throughout. The read is 1 residue too short to cover the CDR3 end, so that end is filled in from the germline J gene. This chain connects TRBV13-2 to TRBJ2-3; tentative D call: TRBD1 (5 bases). The CDR3 is made up of 14 amino acids. CDR1 NNHNN and CDR2 SYGAGS come from the germline V gene (reference sequence). The V end lost 3 bases, the J end lost 2 bases, and 10 bases lay between the germline ends. This chain's CDR3 is CASGAAGHAETLYF. Incomplete CDR3 DNA: TGTGCCAGCGGTGCCGCAGGGCATGCAGAAACGCTGTAT.

Note on this clone: Genes here carry mouse names. The read terminates 1 residue before the CDR3 end, so the remaining end is supplied by the germline J gene. V gene TRBV5 combines with J gene TRBJ1-4, with D uncertain. Germline assignment: CDR1 LGHNA and CDR2 YNLKQL (reference sequence). CDR3 size: 14 residues. The ends were cut back, 1 base at V and 2 bases at J, with 5 bases in the middle. The CDR3 loop reads CASSQVLSNERLFF. The covered CDR3 bases are TGTGCCAGCAGCCAAGTTCTCTCCAACGAAAGATTATTT.

Worth noting for this clone: Gene names follow the mouse nomenclature. The read halts 1 residue ahead of the CDR3 end, with the missing end drawn from the germline J gene. This rearrangement joins TRBV19 to TRBJ2-7; D remains unclear. Germline assignment: CDR1 FNHDT and CDR2 SITEND (reference sequence). The CDR3 totals 13 residues. The V gene lost 2 bases and the J gene lost 0 bases, with 6 bases spanning the gap. CDR3 DNA, as far as it was read: TGTGCCAGCAGTATGGGTAGCTCCTATGAACAGTAC. Its translation: CASSMGSSYEQY. The full CDR3 protein reads CASSMGSSYEQYF.

In regard to this clone: Gene names are the mouse ones. The read ends 1 residue early relative to the CDR3; the germline J gene fills the gap. This chain joins TRBV2 and TRBJ2-7; TRBD1 matches 8 bases. The CDR3 covers 16 residues. Germline CDR1 LGHNA, CDR2 YSYQKL. Trimming cost V 0 bases and J 0 bases; bases outside gene matches: 4. CDR3 DNA, as far as it was read: TGTGCCAGCAGCCAAGATCAGGGGGCGGGCTCCTATGAACAGTAC. Translation: CASSQDQGAGSYEQY. The entire CDR3 sequence reads CASSQDQGAGSYEQYF.

Details on this clone: Mouse germline and gene names are used. With the read ending 1 residue before the CDR3 end, the germline J gene is used to fill in that end. This chain uses TRBV1 with TRBJ2-7; the match to TRBD1 covers 10 bases. Germline V gene sequence: CDR1 NSQYPW, CDR2 LRSPGD (reference sequence). The CDR3 has 15 residues. Germline trimming cut 5 bases from V and 3 bases from J; bases unmatched to any gene: 7. The part of the CDR3 DNA that was read is TGCACCTGCAGTTCGCCTGGGACAGGGGACTATGAACAGTAC. It is translated as CTCSSPGTGDYEQY. The entire CDR3 reads CTCSSPGTGDYEQYF.

In its sample, this clone was seen once. Mouse germline and gene names are used. Coverage ceases 1 residue before the CDR3 finishes, and the germline J gene fills in the end. V is TRBV14 and J is TRBJ2-3; D not certain. The germline V gene encodes CDR1 SGHDT and CDR2 FRDEAV. Trimming cost V 4 bases and J 0 bases, with 12 bases left between them. The CDR3 covers 15 residues. The CDR3 region is CASSPSPFSAETLYF. Partial CDR3 DNA: TGTGCCAGCAGTCCTTCCCCCTTTAGTGCAGAAACGCTGTAT.

Comment on this clone: Gene names are the mouse ones. The CDR3 end lies 1 residue beyond the end of the read and is filled in from the germline J gene. This chain uses TRBV2 with TRBJ2-7; 14 nucleotides agree with TRBD2. Trimming took 2 bases from V and 7 from J; bases not matched to a gene: 7. From germline, CDR1 is LGHNA and CDR2 YSYQKL. The CDR3 is 16 residues long. The CDR3 DNA, read in part, is TGTGCCAGCAGCCAAAAACCGGGACTGGGGGGGCGCGAACAGTAC. It translates to CASSQKPGLGGREQY. The entire CDR3 protein reads CASSQKPGLGGREQYF.

As for this clone: Mouse gene names and germline throughout. The DNA ends 1 residue before the CDR3 does, and the rest of the CDR3 is filled in from the germline J gene. The chain is built from TRBV2 and TRBJ2-2; TRBD2 is a possible D gene (6 bases). In germline, CDR1 is LGHNA, CDR2 YSYQKL. The CDR3 runs to 16 residues. The germline V and J ends were trimmed by 0 bases and 3 bases, with 11 bases remaining between them. CDR3 bases read: TGTGCCAGCAGCCAAGATTCGGGGGGAGACACCGGGCAGCTCTAC. Translating it yields CASSQDSGGDTGQLY. The CDR3 in its entirety is CASSQDSGGDTGQLYF.